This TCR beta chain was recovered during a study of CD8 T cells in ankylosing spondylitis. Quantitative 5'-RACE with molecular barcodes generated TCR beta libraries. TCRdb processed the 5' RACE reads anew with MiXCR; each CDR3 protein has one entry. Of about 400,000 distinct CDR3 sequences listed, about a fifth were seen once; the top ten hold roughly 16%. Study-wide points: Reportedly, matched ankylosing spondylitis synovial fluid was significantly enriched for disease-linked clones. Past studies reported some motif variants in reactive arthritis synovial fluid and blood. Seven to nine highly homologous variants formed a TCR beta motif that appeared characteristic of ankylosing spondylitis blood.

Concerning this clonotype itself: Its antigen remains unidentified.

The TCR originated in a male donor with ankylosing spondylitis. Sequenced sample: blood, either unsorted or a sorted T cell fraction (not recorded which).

The CDR3 reads CASSRAAYYEQYF. For the CDR3, the DNA is TGTGCCAGCAGTAGGGCAGCCTACTACGAGCAGTACTTC. The chain combines TRBV12-3 or TRBV12-4 with TRBJ2-7; D unclear. Trimming cost V 5 bases and J 3 bases, with 11 bases left between them. CDR3 length: 13 residues.